Below are 30 T cell receptor beta chains sequenced from a single sample in a study of monozygotic twins with inflammatory bowel disease. TCRdb reanalyzed the 5' RACE reads, giving one entry per CDR3 protein sequence and no DNA. This listing includes roughly 330,000 distinct CDR3 sequences. The sample comprised blood. Receptor source: a human donor with ulcerative colitis or Crohn's disease, or a healthy co-twin of an affected twin (not recorded which).

V and J are TRBV5-1 and TRBJ2-5; TCRdb's D call, TRBD2, is unchecked because there is no DNA. Germline values: CDR1 SGHRS, CDR2 YFSETQ. This CDR3 is built from 15 residues. Here the CDR3 reads CASSGLAGVEETQYF.

The chain links TRBV25-1 to TRBJ2-7; TCRdb outputs TRBD1, but without DNA this stays unchecked. CDR1 and CDR2 from the germline V gene are MGHDK and SYGVNS. This CDR3 region has 14 residues. The CDR3: CASSGAGVTYEQYF.

This chain uses TRBV4-1 with TRBJ2-7; lacking DNA, the TRBD1 call made by TCRdb goes unchecked. The CDR3 runs 16 residues. Germline V gene data show CDR1 as MGHRA and CDR2 as YSYEKL. The CDR3 sequence is CASSQGQFVSSYEQYF.

The chain is built from TRBV28 and TRBJ2-3. The CDR3 spans 11 residues. From germline, CDR1 is MDHEN and CDR2 SYDVKM. CDR3 loop: CASSKEYTQYF. Combining the CDR3 with reference TRBV28 and TRBJ2-3 gives the whole variable domain DVKVTQSSRYLVKRTGEKVFLECVQDMDHENMFWYRQDPGLGLRLIYFSYDVKMKEKGDIPEGYSVSREKKERFSLILESASTNQTSMYLCASSKEYTQYFGPGTRLTVL.

This chain connects TRBV4-1 to TRBJ2-2; TCRdb reports TRBD2, a call that lacks DNA to check it against. There are 17 residues in the CDR3. Looked up from germline, CDR1 is MGHRA and CDR2 is YSYEKL. The CDR3 loop reads CASSQDRASGGAGELFF.

The rearrangement links TRBV29-1 to TRBJ2-3; TCRdb proposes TRBD2, but this gene call is untestable without DNA. The length of the CDR3 is 16 residues. CDR1 and CDR2 (germline): SQVTM, ANQGSEA. CDR3 loop: CSVDLIAGGRTDTQYF.

V gene TRBV27 combines with J gene TRBJ1-5; TCRdb reports TRBD1, a call that lacks DNA to check it against. The CDR3 has 15 amino acids. The V gene's germline CDR1 is MNHEY and CDR2 SMNVEV (reference sequence). The CDR3 region is CASSFSPGGDQPQHF.

J is TRBJ1-2 and V is TRBV24-1; checking the TCRdb D call of TRBD1 is not possible without DNA. Germline V gene lookup returns CDR1 KGHDR and CDR2 SFDVKD. The CDR3 is made up of 15 amino acids. This CDR3 is CATSDPGQGSYGYTF.

This CDR3 reads CASSVLTGELFF. The V gene is TRBV10-2, the J gene TRBJ2-2. Germline-derived CDR1 and CDR2 are WSHSY and SAAADI. This CDR3 has 12 amino acids.

The chain joins TRBV20-1 to TRBJ2-5; the TRBD1 assignment by TCRdb is unverifiable without DNA. This CDR3 region has 13 residues. The germline V gene has CDR1 DFQATT and CDR2 SNEGSKA (reference sequence). CDR3 amino acids: CSAHLDSQETQYF.

The chain's CDR3 is CASRNTGTETQYF. This chain links TRBV6-2 or TRBV6-3 with TRBJ2-5; TCRdb returns TRBD1, unconfirmable since there is no DNA. The length of the CDR3 is 13 residues. Looked up from germline, CDR1 is MNHEY and CDR2 is SVGEGT.

The chain is built from TRBV29-1 and TRBJ1-1; TCRdb selects TRBD1, and the lack of DNA leaves this call unchecked. CDR3 size: 13 residues. The germline V gene has CDR1 SQVTM and CDR2 ANQGSEA. The CDR3 region is CSVELTGGTEAFF.

This chain uses TRBV7-9 with TRBJ2-3; lacking DNA, the TRBD2 call made by TCRdb goes unchecked. Germline V lookup: CDR1 SEHNR, CDR2 FQNEAQ (reference sequence). The CDR3 has 16 amino acids. CDR3 sequence: CAISGGASFGTDTQYF.

This rearrangement joins TRBV5-1 to TRBJ2-1. Germline CDR1 SGHRS, CDR2 YFSETQ. The CDR3 extends over 14 amino acids. CDR3 region: CASSFGNRVNEQFF.

The chain has TRBV7-9 and TRBJ1-2; the D call of TRBD1 rests on TCRdb alone, since no DNA is present to check it. The CDR3 consists of 13 residues. CDR1 is SEHNR and CDR2 is FQNEAQ in the germline V gene (reference sequence). The CDR3 sequence: CASSFGGTYGYTF.

This chain links TRBV5-1 with TRBJ2-6. This CDR3 contains 16 residues. In germline, CDR1 is SGHRS, CDR2 YFSETQ. CDR3 residues: CASSFPKGTGANVLTF.

The V gene is TRBV30, the J gene TRBJ2-7; TCRdb's assignment of TRBD2 cannot be checked, as there is no DNA. There are 15 residues in the CDR3. CDR1 is GTSNPN and CDR2 is SVGIG in the germline V gene (reference sequence). The CDR3 is CACRKMMRDANEQYF.

The chain joins TRBV5-6 to TRBJ2-2; TCRdb calls TRBD1, which cannot be checked without DNA. Germline CDR1 and CDR2: SGHDT and YYEEEE. This CDR3 spans 15 amino acids. The CDR3 loop is CASSFPNPQAGELFF.

V usage is TRBV7-2 and J usage is TRBJ2-5. The CDR3 sequence is 14 residues long. Germline lookup yields CDR1 SGHTA and CDR2 FQGNSA. This CDR3 is CASSLTQDEETQYF.

The rearrangement joins TRBV18 to TRBJ2-7. This CDR3 has 14 amino acids. Germline V gene data show CDR1 as KGHSH and CDR2 as LQKENI. The chain's CDR3 is CASSPPTSSYEQYF.

This rearrangement joins TRBV29-1 to TRBJ1-2. This CDR3 contains 13 residues. Germline CDR1 is SQVTM and CDR2 is ANQGSEA. This CDR3 reads CSVEDPLYYGYTF.

The chain uses TRBV19 and TRBJ1-5. This CDR3 has 14 residues. Germline V gene data show CDR1 as LNHDA and CDR2 as SQIVND (reference sequence). CDR3 sequence: CASSIGRANQPQHF. The full variable domain, with the rest looked up from reference TRBV19 and TRBJ1-5, is DGGITQSPKYLFRKEGQNVTLSCEQNLNHDAMYWYRQDPGQGLRLIYYSQIVNDFQKGDIAEGYSVSREKKESFPLTVTSAQKNPTAFYLCASSIGRANQPQHFGDGTRLSIL.

The chain carries TRBV27 and TRBJ1-4; TCRdb returns TRBD1, unconfirmable since there is no DNA. Germline loops: CDR1 MNHEY, CDR2 SMNVEV (reference sequence). The CDR3 loop spans 13 amino acids. CDR3 sequence reads: CASRHNRGEKLFF.

The rearrangement joins TRBV13 to TRBJ2-1; there is no DNA to check the TCRdb D call of TRBD2. Germline CDR1 reads PRHDT; CDR2 reads FYEKMQ (reference sequence). The CDR3 is 16 residues long. The CDR3 spells CASSLQTSWGDGEQFF.

The chain joins TRBV28 to TRBJ1-1. The CDR3 sequence is 14 residues long. Germline V gene data show CDR1 as MDHEN and CDR2 as SYDVKM. CDR3 in amino acids: CASNRRPVRTEAFF. Looking up the rest from reference TRBV28 and TRBJ1-1 gives the full variable domain: DVKVTQSSRYLVKRTGEKVFLECVQDMDHENMFWYRQDPGLGLRLIYFSYDVKMKEKGDIPEGYSVSREKKERFSLILESASTNQTSMYLCASNRRPVRTEAFFGQGTRLTVV.

CDR3 sequence reads: CAISDVIQETQYF. The chain carries TRBV10-3 and TRBJ2-5. CDR3 length equals 13 residues. Germline CDR1 and CDR2: ENHRY and SYGVKD.

V and J are TRBV27 and TRBJ2-5; without DNA, the TCRdb call of TRBD1 cannot be checked. The length of the CDR3 is 14 residues. The germline V gene encodes CDR1 MNHEY and CDR2 SMNVEV (reference sequence). The CDR3 sequence: CASSATGGAQTQYF.

The chain links TRBV7-2 to TRBJ1-1; TCRdb outputs TRBD1, but without DNA this stays unchecked. The CDR3 is 14 amino acids. The germline V gene has CDR1 SGHTA and CDR2 FQGNSA. The CDR3 protein is CASSSEGRNTEAFF.

The genes are TRBV7-9 and TRBJ2-5; TCRdb picks TRBD2, but there is no DNA to check that call. Per the germline V gene, CDR1 is SEHNR and CDR2 is FQNEAQ (reference sequence). The CDR3 extends over 14 amino acids. CDR3 region: CASSLFEGQETQYF.

The chain links TRBV18 to TRBJ2-3. Germline V CDR1 and CDR2: KGHSH, LQKENI. The CDR3 length is 15 residues. The CDR3 spells CASSPTYGSTDTQYF. The complete variable domain, with remaining parts taken from reference TRBV18 and TRBJ2-3, reads NAGVMQNPRHLVRRRGQEARLRCSPMKGHSHVYWYRQLPEEGLKFMVYLQKENIIDESGMPKERFSAEFPKEGPSILRIQQVVRGDSAAYFCASSPTYGSTDTQYFGPGTRLTVL.